This TCR beta chain was sequenced during a study of OX40 agonist ivuxolimab in advanced cancers. Clones were read by immunoSEQ multiplex PCR, and TCRdb kept only the in-frame ones, dropping some. The table records nearly 110,000 clones, about nine tenths of them present only once. This CDR3 is built from 14 residues. With 3 bases clipped from V and 4 bases from J, the junction kept 2 bases outside the gene matches. CDR1 is SGHTA, CDR2 FQGNSA, per germline. V and J are TRBV7-2 and TRBJ2-5, with 10 positions matching TRBD1. The sequencing used CD4+ or CD8+ T cells sorted from blood, collected in a trial of the OX40 agonist ivuxolimab. The TCR was taken from an adult with an advanced solid tumor such as melanoma, head and neck, liver or kidney cancer. CDR3 sequence: CASSFRTGGETQYF. The CDR3 DNA reads TGTGCCAGCAGCTTCCGGACAGGGGGAGAGACCCAGTACTTC.